These 21 T cell receptor beta chains came from one sample sequenced in a study of breast tumors, draining lymph nodes, adjacent tissues. The lymph nodes were axillary draining lymph nodes from breast cancer patients. TCRdb ran MiXCR on the multiplex PCR reads and lists one entry per CDR3 protein. This sample has under 110,000 distinct CDR3 sequences, with about 30% found just once. What was sequenced was axillary lymph node tissue. These receptors were collected from a female donor with breast cancer. Some clones in this sample may be carry-over from other donors' samples.

This clonotype was seen ten or more times. This chain uses TRBV19 with TRBJ2-2; 9 positions match TRBD1. Germline CDR1 LNHDA, CDR2 SQIVND (reference sequence). The CDR3 length is 16 residues. Trimming cost V 3 bases and J 3 bases; bases outside gene matches: 5. The CDR3 region is CASSIGTGFYTGELFF. The CDR3 DNA reads as TGTGCCAGTAGTATTGGGACAGGGTTTTACACCGGGGAGCTGTTTTTT.

This clonotype was recorded at least ten times. The chain employs TRBV3-1 and TRBJ2-1; a weak D match, TRBD2 (6 bases). This CDR3 has 15 residues. Germline CDR1 and CDR2: LGHDT and YNNKEL (reference sequence). V lost 4 bases and J lost 0, with 10 bases in between. The CDR3 sequence: CASSRPSDSYNEQFF. Here the CDR3 DNA reads TGTGCCAGCAGCCGACCTAGCGACTCCTACAATGAGCAGTTCTTC.

The rearrangement links TRBV15 to TRBJ2-6; D is undetermined. This CDR3 comprises 16 residues. The V end lost 1 base, the J end lost 0 bases, and 7 bases lay between the germline ends. Looked up from germline, CDR1 is LNHNV and CDR2 is YYDKDF (reference sequence). DNA for the CDR3: TGTGCCACCAGCAGAGGAGGAGACTCTGGGGCCAACGTCCTGACTTTC. It codes for CATSRGGDSGANVLTF.

Note on this clonotype: The junction departs from germline at one end; a sequencing error may be responsible. This chain connects TRBV7-9 to TRBJ1-2; 11 nucleotides line up with TRBD1. Germline-derived CDR1 and CDR2 are SEHNR and FQNEAQ (reference sequence). This CDR3 comprises 15 residues. The CDR3 spells CASSPGGQGAEGWTF. In DNA form, the CDR3 reads TGCGCCAGCAGCCCCGGCGGACAGGGGGCTGAGGGCTGGACCTTC.

Only one count was recorded for this clonotype. This chain joins TRBV10-3 and TRBJ1-4; D is unresolved. This CDR3 has 14 residues. CDR1 is ENHRY and CDR2 is SYGVKD in the germline V gene. With 0 bases removed from V and 7 bases from J, the gap between germline ends came to 9 bases. CDR3 DNA: TGTGCCATCAGTGAGTCGGGGAGAAGTGAAAAACTGTTTTTT. This gives the protein CAISESGRSEKLFF.

In this sample, this clonotype turned up many times. The chain uses TRBV9 and TRBJ2-3; D gene unclear. CDR1 and CDR2 (germline): SGDLS, YYNGEE. V was cut by 4 bases and J by 0 bases, with 12 bases left in between. The CDR3 contains 15 residues. CDR3 residues: CASSPRGWSTDTQYF. The CDR3 DNA reads as TGTGCCAGCAGCCCCCGTGGGTGGAGCACAGATACGCAGTATTTT.

This clonotype was counted at least ten times. The V call is TRBV5-1, the J call TRBJ2-7; TRBD1 or TRBD2 may be the D gene (5 bases each). Per germline, CDR1 SGHRS and CDR2 YFSETQ. This CDR3 spans 15 amino acids. The ends were cut back, 1 base at V and 2 bases at J, with 13 bases in the middle. The CDR3 is CASSLWGGPTYEQYF. Written as DNA, the CDR3 is TGCGCCAGCAGCTTGTGGGGCGGGCCGACCTACGAGCAGTACTTC.

This clonotype was detected ten times or more. The chain links TRBV20-1 to TRBJ1-2; D perhaps matches TRBD1 (5 bases). This CDR3 contains 10 residues. Deletions cut 6 bases from V and 9 bases from J, with 11 bases between. CDR1 is DFQATT, CDR2 SNEGSKA, per germline (reference sequence). CDR3 sequence reads: CSASGNRYTF. CDR3 coding DNA: TGCAGTGCCTCAGGGAATCGCTACACCTTC.

This clonotype was detected ten times or more. The chain's CDR3 is CSAKGRAGGSRTDTQYF. For the CDR3, the DNA is TGCAGTGCTAAAGGCCGCGCGGGGGGGAGTCGCACAGATACGCAGTATTTT. The V and J genes are TRBV20-1 and TRBJ2-3; TRBD2 matches at 9 bases. V was pared by 4 bases and J by 1 base, with 12 bases of the junction left unmatched. The CDR3 loop spans 17 amino acids. Germline V CDR1 and CDR2: DFQATT, SNEGSKA (reference sequence).

This clonotype was seen ten or more times. The chain couples TRBV6-1 to TRBJ2-7; D might be TRBD2 (6 bases). Trimming removed 3 bases from V and 2 bases from J, with 17 bases in between. Germline V gene lookup returns CDR1 MNHNS and CDR2 SASEGT. This CDR3 has 16 residues. Here the CDR3 reads CASSDGPGDSAYEQYF. DNA for the CDR3: TGTGCCAGCAGTGATGGCCCCGGGGACTCGGCCTACGAGCAGTACTTC.

Of note for this clonotype: This may come from a read error, since a much larger clone is one base off. V and J are TRBV5-6 and TRBJ2-7; D gene uncertain. V lost 3 bases, J lost 2 bases, and 15 bases lay in between. Germline V gene data show CDR1 as SGHDT and CDR2 as YYEEEE. CDR3 length: 15 residues. The CDR3 DNA follows: TGTGCCAGCAGCTCCGAAGGGCCGGCACCCTACGAGCAGTACTTC. This sequence encodes CASSSEGPAPYEQYF. Variable domain in full (rest from reference TRBV5-6 and TRBJ2-7): DAGVTQSPTHLIKTRGQQVTLRCSPKSGHDTVSWYQQALGQGPQFIFQYYEEEERQRGNFPDRFSGHQFPNYSSELNVNALLLGDSALYLCASSSEGPAPYEQYFGPGTRLTVT.

This clonotype occurred many times. J is TRBJ2-5 and V is TRBV5-5; D gene uncertain. Germline V lookup: CDR1 SGHKS, CDR2 YYEKEE (reference sequence). V lost 7 bases and J 8 bases, leaving 12 bases between the germline ends. The CDR3 sequence is 11 residues long. CDR3 sequence: CASPSKVTQYF. The CDR3 DNA follows: TGTGCCAGCCCCTCGAAGGTTACCCAGTACTTC.

To note about this clonotype: This may be a read error: a much more frequent sequence differs by one nucleotide. This chain connects TRBV5-1 to TRBJ2-3; TRBD1 matches 7 bases. The germline CDR1 and CDR2 sequences are SGHRS and YFSETQ. The CDR3 loop spans 16 amino acids. CDR3 bases: TGCGCCAGCAGCAGAGGGGACAGAATTATCACAGATGCGCAGTATTTT. This gives the protein CASSRGDRIITDAQYF.

This clonotype was detected once. The chain is built from TRBV20-1 and TRBJ1-4, with D perhaps TRBD1 (6 bases). CDR1 is DFQATT and CDR2 is SNEGSKA in the germline V gene (reference sequence). The CDR3 consists of 14 residues. Trimming removed 3 bases at V and 7 bases at J, with 15 bases between. This chain's CDR3 is CSARTSGGSEKLFF. The CDR3 DNA reads TGCAGTGCTAGGACTAGCGGGGGCAGTGAAAAACTGTTTTTT.

Notes on this clonotype: A much larger clone differs by one base, so this may be a read error. The CDR3 does not end in the conserved phenylalanine or tryptophan, so this is likely a read error. The DNA of the CDR3 is TGCAGTGCTTGGGGCGGGGGAGGCACTGAAGCTTTCGTT. It yields the protein CSAWGGGGTEAFV. The rearrangement links TRBV20-1 to TRBJ1-1, with a weak D call TRBD1 (5 bases). In germline, CDR1 is DFQATT, CDR2 SNEGSKA (reference sequence). The CDR3 is 13 residues long. Trimming cost V 5 bases and J 4 bases, with 14 bases left between them.

This clonotype was observed at least ten times. A much larger clone lies a single base off, so this may be a read error. The chain is built from TRBV20-1 and TRBJ2-3, with a tentative D call TRBD2 (6 bases). From germline, CDR1 is DFQATT and CDR2 SNEGSKA (reference sequence). This CDR3 has 12 residues. The DNA for the CDR3 is TGCAGTGCCCCAACTAGCTCCGATACGCCGTATTTT. Translation gives CSAPTSSDTPYF.

This clonotype is labeled as medium-sized (0.01 to 0.1%). The chain has TRBV29-1 and TRBJ2-3, with D possibly called TRBD1 or TRBD2 (5 bases each). Deletions cut 2 bases from V and 0 bases from J, with 6 bases between. This CDR3 has 13 amino acids. Germline V gene sequence: CDR1 SQVTM, CDR2 ANQGSEA. The CDR3 coding sequence is TGCAGCGTTGAACGGGACAGCACAGATACGCAGTATTTT. This codes for CSVERDSTDTQYF.

This clonotype was seen a few times. A much larger clonotype is one base distant, so this may be a read error. The J gene is TRBJ1-4, the V gene TRBV6-1; tentatively, D is TRBD1 (6 bases). The CDR3 spans 16 residues. The V end was cut by 6 bases, the J end by 8 bases, with 22 bases between. The germline V gene has CDR1 MNHNS and CDR2 SASEGT. CDR3 residues: CASRLRGVNREEKLFF. DNA for the CDR3: TGTGCCAGCAGACTGAGAGGGGTGAACAGGGAAGAAAAACTGTTTTTT.

This clonotype was observed at least ten times. The chain uses TRBV19 and TRBJ2-3; perhaps TRBD2 as D (6 bases). CDR3 length: 12 residues. Germline V lookup: CDR1 LNHDA, CDR2 SQIVND (reference sequence). Trimming removed 9 bases from V and 4 bases from J, with 11 bases in between. The CDR3 reads CASLSGADTQYF. The CDR3 nucleotides are TGTGCCAGCCTATCGGGGGCAGATACGCAGTATTTT.

There are many counts of this clonotype. The chain combines TRBV15 with TRBJ2-5; no clear D. V was clipped by 3 bases and J by 5 bases, with 10 bases between them. Germline lookup yields CDR1 LNHNV and CDR2 YYDKDF (reference sequence). This CDR3 spans 13 amino acids. The CDR3 reads CATSRDPMETQYF. CDR3 DNA sequence: TGTGCCACCAGCAGGGACCCGATGGAGACCCAGTACTTC.

This clonotype was detected ten times or more. This chain joins TRBV10-3 and TRBJ2-1; D unresolved. The germline V gene has CDR1 ENHRY and CDR2 SYGVKD. Trimming stripped 3 bases from V and 4 bases from J, with 19 bases between. The CDR3 consists of 17 residues. This chain's CDR3 is CAISDEPGQSFYNEQFF. The CDR3 coding sequence is TGTGCCATCAGTGACGAACCGGGCCAGAGCTTTTACAATGAGCAGTTCTTC.